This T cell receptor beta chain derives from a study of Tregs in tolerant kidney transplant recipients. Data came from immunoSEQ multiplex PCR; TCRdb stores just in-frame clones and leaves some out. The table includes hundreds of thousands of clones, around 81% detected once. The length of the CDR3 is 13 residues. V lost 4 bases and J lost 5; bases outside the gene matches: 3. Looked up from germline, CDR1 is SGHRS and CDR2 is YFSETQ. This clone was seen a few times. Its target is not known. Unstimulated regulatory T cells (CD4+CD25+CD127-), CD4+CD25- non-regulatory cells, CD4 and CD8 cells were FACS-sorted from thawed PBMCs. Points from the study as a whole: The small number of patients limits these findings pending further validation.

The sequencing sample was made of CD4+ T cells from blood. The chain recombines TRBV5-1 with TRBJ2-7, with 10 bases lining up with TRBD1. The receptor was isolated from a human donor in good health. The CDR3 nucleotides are TGCGCCAGCAGCCGAGGGACAGGGGACGAGCAGTACTTC. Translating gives CASSRGTGDEQYF.